The 8 T cell receptor beta chains reported below all come from one sample, sequenced in a study of human T cells and chemical hapten exposure. Time point: patch test 3, about 24 weeks after DPC sensitization. Treatment specified: therapeutic diphenylcyclopropenone sensitization with weekly scalp DPC. TCRdb independently ran MiXCR on the RACE reads; one entry per CDR3 protein. The table lists about 89,000 distinct CDR3 sequences, over 10% of them singletons, with under 6% in the top ten. This specimen consisted of whole blood, obtained in connection with sensitization to the hapten diphenylcyclopropenone (DPC). The source is a woman aged 45-60 years with alopecia areata. Some clones in this sample may be carry-over from other donors' samples.

This clonotype came up many times. The chain carries TRBV7-8 and TRBJ2-3; 10 bases map to TRBD2. The ends lost 6 bases at V and 7 bases at J; junction bases unmatched: 10. Germline V CDR1 and CDR2: SGHVS, FQNEAQ. The CDR3 contains 15 residues. Written as DNA, the CDR3 is TGTGCCAGCAGGCCCCGGACTAGCGGCCTTAATACGCAGTATTTT. Translating it yields CASRPRTSGLNTQYF.

Concerning this clonotype: This may stem from a read error, because a much larger clone lies one nucleotide away. The rearrangement uses TRBV24-1 and TRBJ2-2; 7 bases are a match to TRBD2. The CDR3 covers 13 residues. Per the germline V gene, CDR1 is KGHDR and CDR2 is SFDVKD. The CDR3 loop reads CAASRAGRGELFF. Written as DNA, the CDR3 is TGTGCCGCCAGTCGAGCAGGGAGGGGAGAGCTGTTTTTT.

The chain combines TRBV5-4 with TRBJ2-5; unclear D gene. The CDR3 totals 13 residues. Trimming cost V 0 bases and J 3 bases, with 6 bases left between them. Germline V CDR1 and CDR2: SGHNT, YYREEE (reference sequence). CDR3 bases: TGTGCCAGCAGCTTGGGCCAGGAAGAGACCCAGTACTTC. Residues: CASSLGQEETQYF.

Only a few counts were recorded for this clonotype. The V and J genes are TRBV5-4 and TRBJ1-1; no reliable D call. The CDR3 runs to 14 residues. Germline values: CDR1 SGHNT, CDR2 YYREEE (reference sequence). The ends were cut back, 2 bases at V and 2 bases at J, with 10 bases in the middle. The CDR3 bases are TGTGCCAGCAGCTTCCTGGACCTAAACACTGAAGCTTTCTTT. It is translated as CASSFLDLNTEAFF.

This clonotype occurred many times. As DNA, the CDR3 is TGTGCCAGCAGTGGACAAACGACCCAGTACTTC. Translating it yields CASSGQTTQYF. The genes are TRBV25-1 and TRBJ2-5; D is undetermined. V lost 4 bases to trimming and J lost 7 bases, with 7 bases between them. This CDR3 has 11 residues. The germline CDR1 and CDR2 sequences are MGHDK and SYGVNS.

The V call is TRBV20-1, the J call TRBJ2-1; 7 bases are shared with TRBD2. Trimming at V came to 6 bases and at J to 0 bases, leaving 5 bases not matched to a gene. Looked up from germline, CDR1 is DFQATT and CDR2 is SNEGSKA (reference sequence). This CDR3 spans 14 amino acids. The CDR3 nucleotides are TGCAGTGCCAAGCGGGGTCTCTCCTACAATGAGCAGTTCTTC. This codes for CSAKRGLSYNEQFF.

This clonotype was counted ten times or more. This CDR3 is CASSQGIGNQPQHF. The CDR3 DNA sequence: TGTGCCAGCAGCCAAGGGATAGGGAATCAGCCCCAGCATTTT. The rearrangement links TRBV3-1 to TRBJ1-5; no firm D call. This CDR3 is built from 14 residues. Germline values: CDR1 LGHDT, CDR2 YNNKEL (reference sequence). V was shortened by 1 base and J by 4 bases, with 8 bases between the two germline ends.

This clonotype showed up many times. The chain recombines TRBV2 with TRBJ1-1, with a possible D match to TRBD1 (5 bases). The V gene lost 1 base and the J gene lost 3 bases, with 9 bases spanning the gap. Germline-derived CDR1 and CDR2 are SNHLY and FYNNEI. The CDR3 is 14 amino acids. CDR3 sequence: CASSEGRGDTEAFF. The CDR3 bases are TGTGCCAGCAGTGAAGGGAGAGGGGACACTGAAGCTTTCTTT.